The next 4 T cell receptor beta chains were all read from a single sample in a study of a mutant IDH1 vaccine in newly diagnosed glioma. Stated time point: week 11, during vaccination. Topical imiquimod was applied with each vaccine dose, which held 300 ug of mutant IDH1 20-mer peptide. These receptors are not linked to any known antigen. Measured with immunoSEQ multiplex PCR; TCRdb has only the in-frame clones, and not every one. In the table there are 30,000 to 35,000 clones, 90% of which are singletons. Source: PBMCs, taken from a glioma patient whose treatment included an IDH1 peptide vaccine. All receptors derive from a man younger than 35 with glioma.

This rearrangement joins TRBV11-2 to TRBJ2-7, with TRBD2 as a possible D gene (6 bases). CDR1 and CDR2 from the germline V gene are SGHAT and FQNNGV. V lost 6 bases to trimming and J lost 6 bases, with 21 bases between them. This CDR3 has 15 amino acids. Here the CDR3 DNA reads TGTGCCAGCAGGCCAGACGGGTACAAGGAGGGCGAGCAGTACTTC. The encoded protein is CASRPDGYKEGEQYF. The full variable domain, completed using reference TRBV11-2 and TRBJ2-7, is EAGVAQSPRYKIIEKRQSVAFWCNPISGHATLYWYQQILGQGPKLLIQFQNNGVVDDSQLPKDRFSAERLKGVDSTLKIQPAKLEDSAVYLCASRPDGYKEGEQYFGPGTRLTVT.

The chain uses TRBV7-2 and TRBJ2-7; no clear D gene. V lost 4 bases to trimming and J lost 6 bases, with 7 bases between them. The germline gives CDR1 SGHTA, CDR2 FQGNSA. CDR3 length: 11 amino acids. CDR3 coding DNA: TGTGCCAGCAGCTGGGAATCCGAGCAGTACTTC. Protein product: CASSWESEQYF.

The J gene is TRBJ1-5, the V gene TRBV6-1; TRBD1 is a possible D gene (6 bases). CDR3 length: 15 residues. The V end lost 3 bases, the J end lost 6 bases, and 15 bases lay between the germline ends. Germline V CDR1 and CDR2: MNHNS, SASEGT. The CDR3 DNA reads TGTGCCAGCAGTGACGACTCCCGGGGGCCTCAGCCCCAGCATTTT. Its translation: CASSDDSRGPQPQHF.

V gene TRBV19 combines with J gene TRBJ1-5, with TRBD1 matching over 7 bases. The CDR3 totals 18 residues. V dropped 3 bases and J dropped 0; count of bases not matched to a gene: 11. Germline V lookup: CDR1 LNHDA, CDR2 SQIVND (reference sequence). DNA of the CDR3: TGTGCCAGTAGTATGGCTACAGGGGAGCCGTATAGCAATCAGCCCCAGCATTTT. It is translated as CASSMATGEPYSNQPQHF.